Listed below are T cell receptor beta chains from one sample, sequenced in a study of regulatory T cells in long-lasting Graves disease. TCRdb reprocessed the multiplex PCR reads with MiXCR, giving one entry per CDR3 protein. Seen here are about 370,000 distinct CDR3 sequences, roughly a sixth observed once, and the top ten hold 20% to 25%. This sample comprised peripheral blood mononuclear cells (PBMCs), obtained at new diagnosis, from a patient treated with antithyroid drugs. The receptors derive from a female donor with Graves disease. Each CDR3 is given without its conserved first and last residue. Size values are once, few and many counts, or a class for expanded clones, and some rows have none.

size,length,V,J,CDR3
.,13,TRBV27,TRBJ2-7,ASSAPSSGSYEQY
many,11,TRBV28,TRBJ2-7,ASSLHRDYEQY
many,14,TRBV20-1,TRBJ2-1,SARVAGGISYNEQF
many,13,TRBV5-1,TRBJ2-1,ASSRTGTQYNEQF
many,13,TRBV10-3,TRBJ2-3,AIRKLAGEADTQY
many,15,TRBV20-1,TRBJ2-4,SARDRDRGNSLTIQY
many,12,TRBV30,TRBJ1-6,AWSVTGTNSPLH
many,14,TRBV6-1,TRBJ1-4,ASRRTAGVSKEKLF
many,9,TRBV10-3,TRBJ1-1,AIRESTEAF
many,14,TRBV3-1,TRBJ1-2,ASSQEGTVSNYGYT
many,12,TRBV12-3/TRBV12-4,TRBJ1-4,ASITTGSNEKLF
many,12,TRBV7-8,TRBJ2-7,ASSRPGLVYEQY
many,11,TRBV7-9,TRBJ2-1,ASSSSGGDEQF
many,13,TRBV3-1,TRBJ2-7,ASRPAGLAGGEQY
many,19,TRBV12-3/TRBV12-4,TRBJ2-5,ASSLAFGLAGIRFERETQY
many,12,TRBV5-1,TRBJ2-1,ASSGGQVINEQF
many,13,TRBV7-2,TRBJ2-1,ASSLGSGGGNEQF
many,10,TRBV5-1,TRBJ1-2,ASSFDSRGYT
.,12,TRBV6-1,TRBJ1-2,ASSEIQGIYGYT
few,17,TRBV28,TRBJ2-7,ASSRPYGTSGKRIYEQY
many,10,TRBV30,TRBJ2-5,AWTQLQETQY
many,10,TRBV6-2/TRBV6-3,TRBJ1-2,ASFRATYGYT
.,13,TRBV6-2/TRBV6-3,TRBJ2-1,ASRGTGGANNEQF
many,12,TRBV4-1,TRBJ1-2,ASSQPAGHYGYT
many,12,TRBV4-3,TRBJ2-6,ASSQETGERVLT
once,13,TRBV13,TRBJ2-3,ASSPRGGPPDTQY
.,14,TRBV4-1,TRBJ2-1,ASSRELDGYYNEQF
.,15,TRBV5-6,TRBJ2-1,ASSLNLLGELYNEQF
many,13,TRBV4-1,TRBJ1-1,ASSQALTQGAEAF
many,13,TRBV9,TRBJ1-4,ASSAQDRTKEKLF
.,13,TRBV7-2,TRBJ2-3,ASSLNRDNTDTQY
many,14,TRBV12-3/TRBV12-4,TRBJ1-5,ASSPQTPGRNQPQH
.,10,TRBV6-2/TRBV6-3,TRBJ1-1,ASSEIVYEAF
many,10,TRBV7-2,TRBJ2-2,ASSVLMGELF
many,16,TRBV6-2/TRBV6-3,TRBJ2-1,ASNKGLAGVPPGNEQF
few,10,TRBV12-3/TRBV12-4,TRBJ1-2,ASSSRVVGYT
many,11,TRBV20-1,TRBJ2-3,SPRRGGTDTQY
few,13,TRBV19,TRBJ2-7,ASSILPGTNYEQY
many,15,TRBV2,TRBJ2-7,ASSGAATSGRNYEQY
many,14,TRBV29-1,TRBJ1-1,SVESRGVDLDTEAF
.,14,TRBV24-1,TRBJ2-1,ATSDFSTSGRNEQF
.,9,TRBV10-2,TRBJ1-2,AIMDREGYT
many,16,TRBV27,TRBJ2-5,ASSLRPSGRGRRETQY
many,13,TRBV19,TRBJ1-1,ASSRGRRANTEAF
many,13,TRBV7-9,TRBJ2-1,ASSRTPGGTNEQF
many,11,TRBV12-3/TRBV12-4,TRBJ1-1,ASRLGMNTEAF
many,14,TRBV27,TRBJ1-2,ASSRARDRGNYGYT
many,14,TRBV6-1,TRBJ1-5,ASKWVGMHGNQPQH
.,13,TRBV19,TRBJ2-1,ASSSDMSSYNEQF
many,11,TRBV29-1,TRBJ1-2,SIRVTSQYGYT
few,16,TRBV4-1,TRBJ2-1,ASSQSGLAGSSYNEQF